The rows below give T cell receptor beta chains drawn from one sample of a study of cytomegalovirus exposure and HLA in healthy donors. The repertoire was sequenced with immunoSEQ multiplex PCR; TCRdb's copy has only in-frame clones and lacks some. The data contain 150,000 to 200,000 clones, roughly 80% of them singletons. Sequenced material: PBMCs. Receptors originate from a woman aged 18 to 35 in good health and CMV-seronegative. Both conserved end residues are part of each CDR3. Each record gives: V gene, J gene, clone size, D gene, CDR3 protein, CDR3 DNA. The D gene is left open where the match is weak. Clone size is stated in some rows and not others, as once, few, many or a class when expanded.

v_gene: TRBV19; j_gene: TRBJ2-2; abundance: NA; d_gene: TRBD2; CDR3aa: CATRTSGTGELFF; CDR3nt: TGTGCCACCCGGACTAGCGGGACTGGGGAGCTGTTTTTT
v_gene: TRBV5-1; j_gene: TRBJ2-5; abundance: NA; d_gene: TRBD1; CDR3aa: CASREGTGGETQYF; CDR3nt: TGCGCCAGCAGGGAAGGGACAGGTGGCGAGACCCAGTACTTC
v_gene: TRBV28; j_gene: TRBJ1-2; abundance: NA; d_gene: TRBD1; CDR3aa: CASRSGGAGVGDYGYTF; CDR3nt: TGTGCCAGCAGATCAGGGGGCGCTGGCGTGGGTGACTATGGCTACACCTTC
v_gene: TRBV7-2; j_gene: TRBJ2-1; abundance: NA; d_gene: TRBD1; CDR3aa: CASTGTGWNEQFF; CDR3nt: TGTGCCAGCACCGGGACAGGGTGGAATGAGCAGTTCTTC
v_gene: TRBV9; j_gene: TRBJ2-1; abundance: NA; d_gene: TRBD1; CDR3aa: CASSLATGMDEQFF; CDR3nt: TGTGCCAGCAGCCTCGCGACAGGGATGGATGAGCAGTTCTTC
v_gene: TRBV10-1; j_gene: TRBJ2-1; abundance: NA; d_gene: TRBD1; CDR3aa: CASSGKQGAPHSYNEQFF; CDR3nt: TGCGCCAGCAGTGGAAAACAGGGGGCTCCCCACTCCTACAATGAGCAGTTCTTC
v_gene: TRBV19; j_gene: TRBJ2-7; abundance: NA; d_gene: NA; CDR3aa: CASSIAGDTYEQYF; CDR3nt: TGTGCCAGTAGTATCGCAGGGGACACCTACGAGCAGTACTTC
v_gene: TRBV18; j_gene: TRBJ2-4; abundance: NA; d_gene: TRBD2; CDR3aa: CASSPTLTSLYIQYF; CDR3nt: TGTGCCAGCTCACCTACCTTGACTAGCCTTTACATTCAGTACTTC
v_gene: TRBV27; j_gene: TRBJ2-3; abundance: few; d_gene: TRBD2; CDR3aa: CASRPLAGGLGRGTQYF; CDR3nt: TGTGCCAGCAGGCCTTTAGCGGGAGGGCTGGGGCGGGGCACGCAGTATTTT
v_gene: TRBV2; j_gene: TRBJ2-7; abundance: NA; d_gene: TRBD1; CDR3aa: CASATGDYEQYF; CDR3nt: TGTGCCAGCGCGACAGGGGACTACGAGCAGTACTTC
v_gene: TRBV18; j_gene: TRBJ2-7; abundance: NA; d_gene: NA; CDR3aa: CASSATETDGYEQYF; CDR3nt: TGTGCCAGCTCAGCCACCGAAACAGACGGATACGAGCAGTACTTC
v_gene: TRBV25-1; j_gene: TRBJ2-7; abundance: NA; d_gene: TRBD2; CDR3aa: CAGYRGGPCEQYF; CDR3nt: TGTGCCGGCTACCGGGGAGGGCCCTGCGAGCAGTACTTC
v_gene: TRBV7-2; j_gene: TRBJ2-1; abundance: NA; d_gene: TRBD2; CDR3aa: CASSESSSGGRNEQFF; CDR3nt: TGTGCCAGCAGCGAATCTTCGAGCGGGGGGAGGAATGAGCAGTTCTTC
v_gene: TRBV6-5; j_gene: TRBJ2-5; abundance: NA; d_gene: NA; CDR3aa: CASSYSGTPQEAQYF; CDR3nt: TGTGCCAGCAGTTACTCCGGGACACCTCAAGAGGCCCAGTACTTC
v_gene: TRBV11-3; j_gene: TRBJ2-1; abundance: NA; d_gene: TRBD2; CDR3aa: CASSLEGLAGEREQFF; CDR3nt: TGTGCCAGCAGCTTAGAGGGACTAGCGGGAGAACGTGAGCAGTTCTTC
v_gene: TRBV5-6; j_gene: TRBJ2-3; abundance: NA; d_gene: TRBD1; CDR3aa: CASSLGGQGIQQTQYF; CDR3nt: TGTGCCAGCAGCTTGGGGGGACAGGGAATTCAGCAAACGCAGTATTTT
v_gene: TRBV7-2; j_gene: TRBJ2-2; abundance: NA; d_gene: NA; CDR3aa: CASRLARVRELFF; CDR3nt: TGTGCCAGCAGACTCGCTCGGGTCAGGGAGCTGTTTTTT
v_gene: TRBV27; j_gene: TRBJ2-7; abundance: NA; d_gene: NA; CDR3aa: CASGYEQYF; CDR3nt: TGTGCCTCCGGCTACGAGCAGTACTTC
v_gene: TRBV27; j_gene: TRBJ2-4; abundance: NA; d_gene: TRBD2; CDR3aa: CASKDGGAKNIQYF; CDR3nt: TGTGCCAGCAAGGACGGGGGGGCCAAAAACATTCAGTACTTC
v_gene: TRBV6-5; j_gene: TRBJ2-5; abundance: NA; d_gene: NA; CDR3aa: CASSYQGRIAQYF; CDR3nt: TGTGCCAGCAGTTATCAGGGCAGGATCGCCCAGTACTTC
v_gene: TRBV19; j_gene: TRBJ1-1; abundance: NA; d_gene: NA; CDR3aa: CASSTGHLLNTEAFF; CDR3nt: TGTGCCAGTAGTACAGGACACCTACTGAACACTGAAGCTTTCTTT
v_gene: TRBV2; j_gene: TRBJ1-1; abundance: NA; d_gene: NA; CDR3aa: CATNGGRGEAFF; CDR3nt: TGTGCCACGAACGGGGGAAGAGGGGAAGCTTTCTTT
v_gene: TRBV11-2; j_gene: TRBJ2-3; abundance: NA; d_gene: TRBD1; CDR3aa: CASSKRPGQGGTDTQYF; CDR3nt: TGTGCCAGCAGCAAAAGACCGGGACAGGGAGGGACAGATACGCAGTATTTT
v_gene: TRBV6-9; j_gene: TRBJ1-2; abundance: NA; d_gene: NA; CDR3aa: CASSYTGGLAYGYTF; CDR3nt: TGTGCCAGCAGTTATACGGGGGGTTTGGCCTATGGCTACACCTTC
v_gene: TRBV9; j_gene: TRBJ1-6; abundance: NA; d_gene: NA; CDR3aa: CASSVGQNNSPLHF; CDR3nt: TGTGCCAGCAGCGTAGGGCAGAATAATTCACCCCTCCACTTT
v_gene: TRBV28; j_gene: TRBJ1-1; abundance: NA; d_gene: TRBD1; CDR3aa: CASRTGVATEAFF; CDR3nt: TGTGCCAGCAGAACAGGGGTTGCCACTGAAGCTTTCTTT
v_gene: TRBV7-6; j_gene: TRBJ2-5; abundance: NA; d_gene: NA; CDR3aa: CASSFTGQETQYF; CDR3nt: TGTGCCAGCAGCTTCACAGGGCAAGAGACCCAGTACTTC
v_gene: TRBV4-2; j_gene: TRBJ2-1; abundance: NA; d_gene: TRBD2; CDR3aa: CASSPGASGRLRGYNEQFF; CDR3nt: TGTGCCAGCAGCCCAGGCGCCAGCGGGAGACTGAGGGGCTACAATGAGCAGTTCTTC
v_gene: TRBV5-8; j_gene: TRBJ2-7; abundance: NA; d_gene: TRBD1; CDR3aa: CASSPNWGTGVTYEQYF; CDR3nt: TGTGCCAGCAGCCCAAATTGGGGGACAGGGGTCACCTACGAGCAGTACTTC
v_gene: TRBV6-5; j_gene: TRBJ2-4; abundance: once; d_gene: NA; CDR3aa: CASSYSTSTKTIQYF; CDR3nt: TGTGCCAGCAGTTACTCGACTAGTACCAAAACCATTCAGTACTTC
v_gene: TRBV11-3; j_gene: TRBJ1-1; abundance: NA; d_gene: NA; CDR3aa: CASSLAEATEAFF; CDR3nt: TGTGCCAGCAGCTTAGCAGAGGCCACTGAAGCTTTCTTT
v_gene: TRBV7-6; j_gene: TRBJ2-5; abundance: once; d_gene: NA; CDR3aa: CASSLEVQETQYF; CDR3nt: TGTGCCAGCAGCTTGGAGGTTCAAGAGACCCAGTACTTC
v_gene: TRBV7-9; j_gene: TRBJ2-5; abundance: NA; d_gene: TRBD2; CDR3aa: CASSLLSSGSVVTQYF; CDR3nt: TGTGCCAGCAGCTTGTTGTCTAGCGGGAGTGTGGTGACCCAGTACTTC
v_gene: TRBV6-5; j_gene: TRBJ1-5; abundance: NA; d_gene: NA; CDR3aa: CASSSPGWPQHF; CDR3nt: TGTGCCAGCAGTTCCCCAGGGTGGCCCCAGCATTTT
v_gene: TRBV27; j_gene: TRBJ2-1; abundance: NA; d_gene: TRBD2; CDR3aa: CASSLSVSGSSYNEQFF; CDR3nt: TGTGCCAGCAGCCTTTCCGTTAGCGGGAGCTCCTACAATGAGCAGTTCTTC